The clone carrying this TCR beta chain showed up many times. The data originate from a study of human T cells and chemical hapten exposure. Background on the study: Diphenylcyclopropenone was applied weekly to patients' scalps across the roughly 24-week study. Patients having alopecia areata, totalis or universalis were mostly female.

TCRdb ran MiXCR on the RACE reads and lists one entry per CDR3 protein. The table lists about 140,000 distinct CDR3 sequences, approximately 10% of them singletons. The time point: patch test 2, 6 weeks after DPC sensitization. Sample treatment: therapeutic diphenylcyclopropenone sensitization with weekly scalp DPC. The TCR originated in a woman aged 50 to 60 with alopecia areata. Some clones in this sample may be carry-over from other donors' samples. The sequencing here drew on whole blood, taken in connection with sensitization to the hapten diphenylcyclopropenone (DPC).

CDR3 loop: CASSTSTGSSYEQYF. The CDR3 nucleotides read TGCGCCAGCAGCACCTCGACAGGGTCCTCCTACGAGCAGTACTTC. The rearrangement uses TRBV5-1 and TRBJ2-7; 7 bases agree with TRBD1. This CDR3 is built from 15 residues. Looked up from germline, CDR1 is SGHRS and CDR2 is YFSETQ. V lost 4 bases and J lost 0; bases outside the gene matches: 7.